This entry features one T cell receptor beta chain sequence. The conserved final phenylalanine or tryptophan is absent from the CDR3, which likely points to a read error. Because the CDR3's place on the DNA is in doubt, the DNA is left out and the CDR3 is given as listed by TCRdb. The sample belongs to a study of molecular identifiers for immune sequencing clone quantification. TCRdb re-called the PCR reads through MiXCR, storing one row per CDR3 protein. The sample comprises about half a million distinct CDR3 sequences, around 23% of which are singletons, and around 0.8% rests with the top ten. This sequence originates from a human donor in good health. Some libraries in this study had Jurkat cell RNA spiked in. The source material was naive CD8+ T cells from blood, with Jurkat cell RNA spiked in. This sample's subset: FACS-sorted CD8+CD4-CCR7+CD45RA+ naive T cells.

The CDR3 loop reads CASSGTGETGELLV. This chain uses TRBV2 with TRBJ2-2; the table's D call, TRBD1, has no DNA check behind it. The CDR3 spans 14 amino acids, including both terminal residues. Germline values: CDR1 SNHLY, CDR2 FYNNEI.